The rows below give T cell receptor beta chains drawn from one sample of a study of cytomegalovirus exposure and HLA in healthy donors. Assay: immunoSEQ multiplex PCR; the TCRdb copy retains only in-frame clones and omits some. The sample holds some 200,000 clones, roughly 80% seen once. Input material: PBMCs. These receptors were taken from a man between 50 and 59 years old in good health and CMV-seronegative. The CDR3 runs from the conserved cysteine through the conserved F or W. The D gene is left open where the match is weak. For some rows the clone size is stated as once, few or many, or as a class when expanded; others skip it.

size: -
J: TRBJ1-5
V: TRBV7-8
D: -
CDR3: CASSLGGGSQPQHF
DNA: TGTGCCAGCAGCCTGGGGGGGGGAAGTCAGCCCCAGCATTTT

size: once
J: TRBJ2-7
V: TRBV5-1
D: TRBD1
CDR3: CASSLRDRTSYEQYF
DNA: TGCGCCAGCAGCCTCCGGGACAGGACCTCCTACGAGCAGTACTTC

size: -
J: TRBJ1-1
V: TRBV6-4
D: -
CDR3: CASSAYRDTEAFF
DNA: TGTGCCAGCAGTGCTTACAGGGACACTGAAGCTTTCTTT

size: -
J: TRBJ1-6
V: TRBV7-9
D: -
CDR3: CSSSSAVNNSPLHF
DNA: TGTTCCAGCAGCTCGGCGGTGAATAATTCACCCCTCCACTTT

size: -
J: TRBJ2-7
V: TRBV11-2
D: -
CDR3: CASSLSSVSPYEQYF
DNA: TGTGCCAGCAGCTTAAGTTCCGTCAGTCCCTACGAGCAGTACTTC

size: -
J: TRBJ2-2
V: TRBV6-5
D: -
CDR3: CASSYESPTPGELFF
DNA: TGTGCCAGCAGTTACGAATCGCCGACACCCGGGGAACTGTTTTTT

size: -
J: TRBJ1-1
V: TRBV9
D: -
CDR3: CASSVGDRMNTEAFF
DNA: TGTGCCAGCAGCGTAGGTGACAGGATGAACACTGAAGCTTTCTTT

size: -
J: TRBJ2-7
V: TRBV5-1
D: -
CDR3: CASSSSYEQYF
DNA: TGCGCCAGCAGTAGCTCCTACGAGCAGTACTTC

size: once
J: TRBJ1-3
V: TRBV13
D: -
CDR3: CASSGGESSGNTIYF
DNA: TGTGCCAGCAGCGGAGGGGAGAGCTCTGGAAACACCATATATTTT

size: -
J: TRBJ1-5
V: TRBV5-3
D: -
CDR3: CARSLGDFNQPQHF
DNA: TGTGCCAGAAGCTTGGGGGACTTCAATCAGCCCCAGCATTTT

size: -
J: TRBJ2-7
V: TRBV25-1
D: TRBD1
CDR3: CASSGTGGEQYF
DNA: TGTGCCAGCAGTGGGACAGGGGGAGAGCAGTACTTC

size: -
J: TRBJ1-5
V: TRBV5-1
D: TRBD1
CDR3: CASSLVTGGEYPQHF
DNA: TGCGCCAGCAGCTTGGTGACAGGGGGCGAATATCCCCAGCATTTT

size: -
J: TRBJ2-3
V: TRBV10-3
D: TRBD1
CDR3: CANRQGSTDTQYF
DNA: TGTGCCAACCGACAGGGAAGCACAGATACGCAGTATTTT

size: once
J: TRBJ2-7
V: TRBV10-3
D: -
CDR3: CAIRDSREQYF
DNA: TGTGCCATCAGGGACAGTCGCGAGCAGTACTTC

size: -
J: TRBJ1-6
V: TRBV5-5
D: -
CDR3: CASSLISVQHNSPLHF
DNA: TGTGCCAGCAGCTTGATAAGCGTCCAGCATAATTCACCCCTCCACTTT

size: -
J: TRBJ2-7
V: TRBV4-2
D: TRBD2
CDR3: CASSQDLAGVYEQYF
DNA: TGTGCCAGCAGCCAAGATTTAGCGGGGGTCTACGAGCAGTACTTC

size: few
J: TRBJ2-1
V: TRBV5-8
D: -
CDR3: CASSLSSRNNEQFF
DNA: TGTGCCAGCAGCTTAAGTTCCAGAAACAATGAGCAGTTCTTC

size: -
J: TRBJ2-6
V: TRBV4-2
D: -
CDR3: CASSPFVGGEGANVLTF
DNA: TGTGCCAGCAGCCCTTTTGTAGGGGGGGAAGGGGCCAACGTCCTGACTTTC

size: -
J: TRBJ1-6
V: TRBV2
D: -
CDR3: CASSNSQGFYNSPLHF
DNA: TGTGCCAGCAGCAACTCGCAGGGTTTCTATAATTCACCCCTCCACTTT

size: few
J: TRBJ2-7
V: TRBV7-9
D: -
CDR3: CASSPLTYSYEQYF
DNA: TGTGCCAGCAGCCCTTTGACATATTCCTACGAGCAGTACTTC

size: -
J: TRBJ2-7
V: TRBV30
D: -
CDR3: CAWGQSYEQYF
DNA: TGTGCCTGGGGACAGTCCTACGAGCAGTACTTC

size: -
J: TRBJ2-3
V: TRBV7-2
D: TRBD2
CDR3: CASSLGSGGWDTQYF
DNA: TGTGCCAGCAGCTTGGGTAGCGGGGGATGGGATACGCAGTATTTT

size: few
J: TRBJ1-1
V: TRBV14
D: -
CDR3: CASSQDPRRGETEAFF
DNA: TGTGCCAGCAGCCAAGATCCCCGCAGGGGTGAAACTGAAGCTTTCTTT

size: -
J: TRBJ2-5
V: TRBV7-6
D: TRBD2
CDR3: CASSPAPAGGKTQYF
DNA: TGTGCCAGCAGCCCCGCCCCAGCGGGGGGGAAGACCCAGTACTTC

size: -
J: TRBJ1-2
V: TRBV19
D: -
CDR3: CASTLRGQINYGYTF
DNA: TGTGCCAGTACCCTACGTGGGCAGATTAACTATGGCTACACCTTC

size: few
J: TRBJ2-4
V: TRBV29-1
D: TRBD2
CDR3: CSALLTGLLTAKNIQYF
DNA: TGCAGCGCATTGCTAACGGGACTACTGACAGCCAAAAACATTCAGTACTTC

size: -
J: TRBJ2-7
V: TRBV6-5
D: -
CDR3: CASSYSIVGHRYEQYF
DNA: TGTGCCAGCAGTTACTCGATAGTGGGACACCGCTACGAGCAGTACTTC

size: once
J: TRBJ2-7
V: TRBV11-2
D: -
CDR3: CASSPTGTSSYEQYF
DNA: TGTGCCAGCAGCCCTACAGGTACCAGCTCCTACGAGCAGTACTTC

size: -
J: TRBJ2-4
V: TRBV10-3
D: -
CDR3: CAISEDTYKNIQYF
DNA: TGTGCCATCAGTGAGGACACTTACAAAAACATTCAGTACTTC

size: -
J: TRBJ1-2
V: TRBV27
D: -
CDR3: CASSYDLFGGYTF
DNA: TGTGCCAGCAGTTACGACTTATTCGGCGGCTACACCTTC

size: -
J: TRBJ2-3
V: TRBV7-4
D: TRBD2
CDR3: CASSLGLAGGTDTQYF
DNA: TGTGCCAGCAGCTTAGGACTAGCGGGAGGCACAGATACGCAGTATTTT

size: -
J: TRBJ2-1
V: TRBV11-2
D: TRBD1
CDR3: CASSSQGASYNEQFF
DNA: TGTGCCAGCAGCTCACAGGGGGCTTCCTACAATGAGCAGTTCTTC

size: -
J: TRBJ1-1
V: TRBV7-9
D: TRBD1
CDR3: CASRTGTGLSNTEAFF
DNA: TGTGCCAGCAGGACCGGGACAGGGCTCTCAAACACTGAAGCTTTCTTT